This T cell receptor beta chain is from a study of beta chain features in type 1 diabetes. Notes on the study in general: A potential influence of HLA type upon TCRB rearrangement remained unresolved herein. It was among patients, rather than healthy donors, that naive, central memory and Treg TCRB repertoires appeared more similar.

A note on this clone: Its antigen remains unidentified.

Germline loops: CDR1 MDHEN, CDR2 SYDVKM. The CDR3 runs to 15 residues. V gave up 3 bases and J gave up 2 bases; unmatched junction bases: 7. Every bit of the isolated RNA underwent reverse transcription, so sequencing read expressed TCRB transcripts. Repertoires were generated with immunoSEQ multiplex PCR, while TCRdb's copy carries only in-frame clones and drops some. The sample includes around 15,000 clones, 45% to 55% of them seen just once. The sequence came from a young woman in good health. The chain recombines TRBV28 with TRBJ2-7, with 7 bases that match TRBD2. Source material: stem cell memory CD4+ T cells from blood. The CDR3 nucleotides read TGTGCCAGCAGTTTTGGGGGGGTTGGAACCTACGAGCAGTACTTC. It encodes CASSFGGVGTYEQYF.